Following are 21 T cell receptor beta chains from one sample sequenced in a study of T cell responses to AZD1222 COVID-19 vaccine. Sequencing used immunoSEQ multiplex PCR; TCRdb keeps in-frame clones, though not all of them. Counted here are about 160,000 clones, about nine tenths occurring once; the ten biggest clones make up approximately 3.9%. Material: peripheral blood, obtained 28 days after the second AZD1222 dose. These receptors came from an adult who received the AZD1222 COVID-19 vaccine.

As for this clone: Other DNA sequences from this sample encode an identical CDR3 as well. The CDR3 sequence is CATSESGNTIYF. The CDR3 DNA reads TGTGCCACCAGTGAGTCTGGAAACACCATATATTTT. The chain employs TRBV24-1 and TRBJ1-3; D is unclear. V lost 4 bases and J lost 1, with 1 base in between. The CDR3 runs 12 residues. Germline CDR1 KGHDR, CDR2 SFDVKD.

In this sample, this clone turned up once. The chain combines TRBV30 with TRBJ1-3; TRBD1 agrees at 7 bases. Germline CDR1 is GTSNPN and CDR2 is SVGIG (reference sequence). The J segment lost 0 bases and the V segment lost 1 base, leaving 9 bases of the junction unmatched. The CDR3 has 17 amino acids. The CDR3 DNA reads TGTGCCTGGAGTGCCGGGACAGACAGCCACTCTGGAAACACCATATATTTT. Its protein is CAWSAGTDSHSGNTIYF.

The V gene is TRBV30, the J gene TRBJ1-4, with 7 bases fitting TRBD1. Germline CDR1 and CDR2: GTSNPN and SVGIG (reference sequence). V shed 8 bases and J 0 bases; nucleotides not matched to a gene: 15. This CDR3 has 17 amino acids. The CDR3 DNA reads as TGTGCCGCAGGAGGGGGCTCCAACGCTGCAACTAATGAAAAACTGTTTTTT. It yields the protein CAAGGGSNAATNEKLFF. Full variable domain (rest looked up from reference TRBV30 and TRBJ1-4): SQTIHQWPATLVQPVGSPLSLECTVEGTSNPNLYWYRQAAGRGLQLLFYSVGIGQISSEVPQNLSASRPQDRQFILSSKKLLLSDSGFYLCAAGGGSNAATNEKLFFGSGTQLSVL.

This chain uses TRBV7-9 with TRBJ1-1, with 11 bases aligning to TRBD1. This CDR3 is built from 17 residues. J was trimmed by 0 bases and V by 5 bases; bases with no gene match: 8. Germline V lookup: CDR1 SEHNR, CDR2 FQNEAQ (reference sequence). The CDR3 is CASSPEGTGGLNTEAFF. CDR3 DNA sequence: TGTGCCAGCAGCCCCGAAGGGACAGGGGGATTGAACACTGAAGCTTTCTTT.

The chain has TRBV12-5 and TRBJ2-5; TRBD1 matches at 12 bases. Germline values: CDR1 LGHNT, CDR2 FRNRAP. The CDR3 loop spans 17 amino acids. V was pared by 1 base and J by 3 bases, with 6 bases of the junction left unmatched. The CDR3 sequence is CASGLAGQGAAKETQYF. The CDR3 bases are TGTGCTAGTGGTTTGGCGGGACAGGGGGCGGCCAAAGAGACCCAGTACTTC.

This clone was detected only a few times. This chain uses TRBV5-1 with TRBJ1-1; tentative D call: TRBD1 (6 bases). The CDR3 spans 15 residues. The V end lost 2 bases, the J end lost 1 base, and 12 bases lay between the germline ends. Germline V CDR1 and CDR2: SGHRS, YFSETQ. The DNA of the CDR3 is TGCGCCAGCAGCTTCCTGGACAGACCGAACACTGAAGCTTTCTTT. Amino acid sequence: CASSFLDRPNTEAFF.

The rearrangement joins TRBV12-3 or TRBV12-4 to TRBJ2-3; unclear D gene. This CDR3 has 11 residues. The ends were cut back, 2 bases at V and 6 bases at J, with 3 bases in the middle. The CDR3 DNA reads TGTGCCAGCAGTTTAAGGGATACGCAGTATTTT. Protein: CASSLRDTQYF.

The chain joins TRBV19 to TRBJ1-3; D remains unclear. This CDR3 region has 15 residues. Germline values: CDR1 LNHDA, CDR2 SQIVND (reference sequence). V dropped 0 bases and J dropped 1 base, with 7 bases sitting between them. CDR3 DNA: TGTGCCAGTAGTATAGATAGGGCGTCTGGAAACACCATATATTTT. Translated, it gives CASSIDRASGNTIYF.

The CDR3 sequence is CASSSIEDRGRETQYF. In DNA form, the CDR3 reads TGTGCCAGCAGCTCGATCGAGGACAGGGGGCGGGAGACCCAGTACTTC. The J gene is TRBJ2-5, the V gene TRBV6-6; TRBD1 aligns across 11 bases. Unmatched junction bases numbered 11, after V lost 6 bases and J lost 5 bases. Germline CDR1 MNHNY, CDR2 SVGAGI (reference sequence). This CDR3 region has 16 residues.

The chain has TRBV20-1 and TRBJ1-1; TRBD1 aligns across 8 bases. CDR3 length: 11 residues. The germline CDR1 and CDR2 sequences are DFQATT and SNEGSKA (reference sequence). Trimming took 5 bases from V and 8 from J; bases not matched to a gene: 4. Written as DNA, the CDR3 is TGCAGTGCTCGACGACAGGGGGAAGCTTTCTTT. It codes for CSARRQGEAFF.

The chain is built from TRBV30 and TRBJ1-3; a possible D gene is TRBD1 (5 bases). Germline V gives CDR1 GTSNPN, CDR2 SVGIG (reference sequence). The CDR3 is 13 amino acids. V was clipped by 8 bases and J by 0 bases, with 11 bases between them. This CDR3 reads CAGTGGSGNTIYF. The CDR3 bases are TGTGCCGGAACCGGGGGCTCTGGAAACACCATATATTTT.

This clone was observed a single time. The CDR3 spells CASSSTGGGRLNEQFF. CDR3 coding DNA: TGTGCCAGCAGTTCCACTGGTGGCGGGAGGCTTAATGAGCAGTTCTTC. V is TRBV6-5 and J is TRBJ2-1, with 8 positions matching TRBD2. The CDR3 runs to 16 residues. Germline CDR1 and CDR2: MNHEY and SVGAGI. Trimming at V came to 4 bases and at J to 7 bases, leaving 12 bases not matched to a gene.

The chain combines TRBV24-1 with TRBJ1-2; no clear D gene. Germline values: CDR1 KGHDR, CDR2 SFDVKD. V was clipped by 4 bases and J by 6 bases, with 17 bases between them. CDR3 length: 15 amino acids. The CDR3 bases are TGTGCCACCAGTGACCCGAGGGCCCGGTGGGATGGCTACACCTTC. It specifies CATSDPRARWDGYTF.

The table lists this clone with a count of one. The gene calls are TRBV19 and TRBJ2-3; 11 bases agree with TRBD2. Germline V lookup: CDR1 LNHDA, CDR2 SQIVND (reference sequence). After removal of 5 bases from V and 2 bases from J, the junction contained 6 bases not matched to a gene. This CDR3 comprises 16 residues. The CDR3 DNA sequence: TGTGCCAGTAGTGCACTAGCGGGGGCCCCCACAGATACGCAGTATTTT. This translates into CASSALAGAPTDTQYF. The variable domain in full, completed from reference TRBV19 and TRBJ2-3, reads DGGITQSPKYLFRKEGQNVTLSCEQNLNHDAMYWYRQDPGQGLRLIYYSQIVNDFQKGDIAEGYSVSREKKESFPLTVTSAQKNPTAFYLCASSALAGAPTDTQYFGPGTRLTVL.

The chain is built from TRBV7-3 and TRBJ2-2; D unclear. Trimming removed 3 bases at V and 3 bases at J, with 5 bases between. There are 13 residues in the CDR3. The germline gives CDR1 SGHTA, CDR2 FQGTGA. The CDR3 here is CASSFLYTGELFF. In DNA, the CDR3 is TGTGCCAGCAGCTTCCTCTACACCGGGGAGCTGTTTTTT.

J is TRBJ1-6 and V is TRBV2; weak D call: TRBD1 (6 bases). The CDR3 runs 16 residues. V was shortened by 6 bases and J by 3 bases, with 15 bases between the two germline ends. The germline V gene encodes CDR1 SNHLY and CDR2 FYNNEI. The CDR3, as DNA: TGTGCCAGCAGAACAGGGCCTCCGGGCTATAATTCACCCCTCCACTTT. It is translated as CASRTGPPGYNSPLHF.

The V call is TRBV2, the J call TRBJ2-1; unclear D gene. Trimming shortened V by 2 bases and J by 15 bases, and 14 bases separated the two germline ends. CDR1 is SNHLY and CDR2 is FYNNEI in the germline V gene. The CDR3 length is 12 residues. The CDR3 is CASSETPPRRFF. CDR3 in DNA: TGTGCCAGCAGTGAAACCCCTCCTCGCCGGTTCTTC.

This sequence joins TRBV27 and TRBJ1-1, with D tentatively TRBD1 (5 bases). Germline V CDR1 and CDR2: MNHEY, SMNVEV (reference sequence). V was pared by 5 bases and J by 1 base, with 8 bases between. This CDR3 contains 13 residues. The chain's CDR3 is CASSHGGNTEAFF. DNA for the CDR3: TGTGCCAGCAGTCACGGGGGGAACACTGAAGCTTTCTTT.

This chain connects TRBV7-2 to TRBJ1-5; 9 bases fit TRBD1. V shed 5 bases and J 3 bases; nucleotides not matched to a gene: 8. The CDR3 runs to 16 residues. Looked up from germline, CDR1 is SGHTA and CDR2 is FQGNSA. The DNA of the CDR3 is TGTGCCAGCAGCAAACCCGGGACAGGGAACAATCAGCCCCAGCATTTT. Translating it yields CASSKPGTGNNQPQHF.

The chain recombines TRBV30 with TRBJ2-5; 9 positions agree with TRBD2. The germline V gene encodes CDR1 GTSNPN and CDR2 SVGIG (reference sequence). The CDR3 has 14 residues. Losses at the gene ends were 4 bases for V and 5 bases for J; bases not matched to a gene: 8. The CDR3 DNA reads TGTGCCTGGACCAAGGGACTAGCACGGGAGACCCAGTACTTC. Amino acid sequence: CAWTKGLARETQYF.

The genes are TRBV7-2 and TRBJ1-2; 10 bases align to TRBD1. This CDR3 comprises 17 residues. After removal of 5 bases from V and 2 bases from J, the junction contained 11 bases not matched to a gene. CDR1 is SGHTA, CDR2 FQGNSA, per germline. DNA of the CDR3: TGTGCCAGCAGCCTAGTACCGGGACAGGGGATCAACTATGGCTACACCTTC. Protein: CASSLVPGQGINYGYTF.